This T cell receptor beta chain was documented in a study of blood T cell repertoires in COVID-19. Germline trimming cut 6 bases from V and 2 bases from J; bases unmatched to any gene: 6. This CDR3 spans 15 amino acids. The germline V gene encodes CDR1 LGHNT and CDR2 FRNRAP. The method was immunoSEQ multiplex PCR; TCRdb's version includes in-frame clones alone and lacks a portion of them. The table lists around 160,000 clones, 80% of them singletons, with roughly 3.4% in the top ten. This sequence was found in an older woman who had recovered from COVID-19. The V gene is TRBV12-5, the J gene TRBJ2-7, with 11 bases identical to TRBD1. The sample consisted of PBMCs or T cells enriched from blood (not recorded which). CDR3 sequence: CASGSGQGDPYEQYF. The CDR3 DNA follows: TGTGCTAGTGGCTCGGGACAGGGGGATCCCTACGAGCAGTACTTC.